This T cell receptor (beta chain) was captured in a study of CD8 T cells in Susac syndrome. The RNA, about 0.5 to 1 ug, was put through reverse transcription using random hexamers. Multiplex immunoSEQ PCR targeted 54 Vbeta and 13 Jbeta TCR beta segments. TCRdb itself ran the immunoSEQ multiplex PCR reads through MiXCR, one entry per CDR3 protein. The data contain a few hundred thousand distinct CDR3 sequences, approximately 89% of them singletons. The CDR3 has 16 residues. CDR1 is DFQATT, CDR2 SNEGSKA, per germline (reference sequence). Unmatched junction bases numbered 11, after V lost 7 bases and J lost 1 base. General study points: That the number of individuals in its TCR sequencing and HLA analysis was relatively small was acknowledged by the study.

Stable or active relapsing-remitting multiple sclerosis, untreated and meeting revised McDonald criteria, defined the controls. Negative isolation yielded CD4+ and CD8+ T cells, and FACS enriched TEMRA cells. With respect to this clonotype: Its antigen is currently unknown.

The clonotype originates from a human donor with multiple sclerosis. The chain recombines TRBV20-1 with TRBJ2-7; 12 bases agree with TRBD2. The specimen was CD8+ T cells from PBMCs. This CDR3 is CSVRGLAGGVSYEQYF. CDR3 in DNA: TGCAGTGTTCGCGGTCTAGCGGGAGGGGTTTCCTACGAGCAGTACTTC.